These 18 T cell receptor beta chains were sequenced from one sample in a study of CXCR3-negative and CXCR3-positive naive CD8 T cells. Each TRB cDNA library was prepared by 5' RACE (with UMI labels). TCRdb processed the 5' RACE reads again and assigns one entry to each CDR3 protein, with no DNA. The listing contains tens of thousands of distinct CDR3 sequences. Sequencing was performed on memory CD8+ T cells from blood. The receptor set was obtained from a human donor in good health. Some clones in this sample may be carry-over from other donors' samples.

V gene TRBV7-9 combines with J gene TRBJ2-5; no DNA is available, so the TRBD1 call from TCRdb remains unchecked. CDR3 length equals 18 residues. Germline CDR1 is SEHNR and CDR2 is FQNEAQ (reference sequence). CDR3 sequence: CASSLEVYGRSFQETQYF.

V usage is TRBV4-3 and J usage is TRBJ2-1; there is no DNA to check the TCRdb D call of TRBD2. The CDR3 extends over 13 amino acids. Germline-derived CDR1 and CDR2 are LGHNA and YSLEER. The CDR3 protein is CASSQARANEQFF.

This chain uses TRBV20-1 with TRBJ2-5; TCRdb returns TRBD2, unconfirmable since there is no DNA. The V gene's germline CDR1 is DFQATT and CDR2 SNEGSKA (reference sequence). This CDR3 is built from 16 residues. The CDR3 region is CSAFSTPSLNQETKYF.

The chain employs TRBV7-2 and TRBJ2-3; the TCRdb call, TRBD1, lacks DNA for checking. CDR3 size: 14 residues. Germline V gives CDR1 SGHTA, CDR2 FQGNSA. CDR3 sequence reads: CASSQDWVTDTQYF.

The chain recombines TRBV29-1 with TRBJ2-5. Germline V gives CDR1 SQVTM, CDR2 ANQGSEA. The CDR3 is made up of 14 amino acids. The CDR3 spells CSVEGAVYQETQYF.

The chain links TRBV30 to TRBJ1-5; no DNA is available, so the TRBD1 call from TCRdb remains unchecked. This CDR3 region has 14 residues. The germline V gene encodes CDR1 GTSNPN and CDR2 SVGIG (reference sequence). The CDR3 region is CAWSVGQGNQPQHF.

This chain joins TRBV29-1 and TRBJ1-1. The CDR3 spans 12 residues. CDR1 is SQVTM and CDR2 is ANQGSEA in the germline V gene. This chain's CDR3 is CSVSKMNTEAFF.

CDR3 amino acids: CASSQDRTSDSYEQYF. J is TRBJ2-7 and V is TRBV4-3. Germline V CDR1 and CDR2: LGHNA, YSLEER. The CDR3 is 16 residues long.

The chain combines TRBV29-1 with TRBJ2-7. This CDR3 comprises 12 residues. CDR1 and CDR2 (germline): SQVTM, ANQGSEA. This CDR3 reads CSVEDLEGEQYF.

CDR3 amino acids: CASSYSQPYEQYF. The V call is TRBV6-5, the J call TRBJ2-7. This CDR3 contains 13 residues. CDR1 is MNHEY and CDR2 is SVGAGI in the germline V gene.

CDR3 amino acids: CASSQGGGLTGELFF. V gene TRBV4-1 combines with J gene TRBJ2-2; TCRdb designates TRBD2, a call that cannot be tested without DNA. The CDR3 has 15 residues. Germline V gene data show CDR1 as MGHRA and CDR2 as YSYEKL.

The chain has TRBV29-1 and TRBJ1-1; TCRdb's D gene call, TRBD1, goes unchecked for lack of DNA. The CDR3 sequence is 13 residues long. Germline V CDR1 and CDR2: SQVTM, ANQGSEA. The CDR3 region is CSGRTVMNTEAFF.

This chain connects TRBV7-6 to TRBJ2-1; no DNA is available, so the TRBD2 call from TCRdb remains unchecked. Germline V gene data show CDR1 as SGHVS and CDR2 as FNYEAQ. The CDR3 runs to 17 residues. The CDR3 loop is CASSDNPPDSSYNEQFF.

This chain links TRBV28 with TRBJ2-7; TCRdb's assignment of TRBD1 cannot be checked, as there is no DNA. This CDR3 comprises 13 residues. Germline CDR1 MDHEN, CDR2 SYDVKM. This CDR3 reads CASSSGTLIEQYF. Using reference TRBV28 and TRBJ2-7 for the parts outside the CDR3, the full variable domain is DVKVTQSSRYLVKRTGEKVFLECVQDMDHENMFWYRQDPGLGLRLIYFSYDVKMKEKGDIPEGYSVSREKKERFSLILESASTNQTSMYLCASSSGTLIEQYFGPGTRLTVT.

The chain combines TRBV13 with TRBJ2-1; TCRdb designates TRBD1, a call that cannot be tested without DNA. CDR3 size: 16 residues. Germline assignment: CDR1 PRHDT and CDR2 FYEKMQ (reference sequence). The chain's CDR3 is CASSKEGTPGTDEQFF. Full variable domain (outside the CDR3, taken from reference TRBV13 and TRBJ2-1): AAGVIQSPRHLIKEKRETATLKCYPIPRHDTVYWYQQGPGQDPQFLISFYEKMQSDKGSIPDRFSAQQFSDYHSELNMSSLELGDSALYFCASSKEGTPGTDEQFFGPGTRLTVL.

This chain links TRBV7-9 with TRBJ1-5; TCRdb's D call, TRBD1, is unchecked because there is no DNA. The CDR3 totals 13 residues. The germline V gene has CDR1 SEHNR and CDR2 FQNEAQ (reference sequence). CDR3 amino acids: CASSPQGDQPQHF.

The rearrangement links TRBV7-6 to TRBJ2-7; the TCRdb D gene call, TRBD1, has no DNA to confirm it. The V gene's germline CDR1 is SGHVS and CDR2 FNYEAQ. This CDR3 region has 13 residues. The CDR3 spells CASSSGTANEQYF.

The gene calls are TRBV6-6 and TRBJ2-1; the TCRdb call, TRBD1, lacks DNA for checking. CDR3 length equals 15 residues. CDR1 is MNHNY and CDR2 is SVGAGI in the germline V gene (reference sequence). The CDR3 reads CASSPPPGGINEQFF.